A selection of T cell receptor beta chains follows, all from one sample in a study of shared clonotypes between healthy human individuals. Sequencing was performed with immunoSEQ multiplex PCR; in TCRdb, only in-frame clones are kept and a portion is missing. The top ten hold 1.5% to 2% of the sample, which has around 750,000 clones, approximately 79% seen once. Sequenced material: memory CD4+ T cells sorted from blood. These receptors were collected from a woman aged 30 to 39 in good health. The CDR3 runs from the conserved cysteine through the conserved F or W. The D gene is left open where the match is weak. Clone size is stated in some rows and not others, as once, few, many or a class when expanded.

d_gene,abundance,len,j_gene,v_gene,CDR3aa,CDR3nt
.,.,14,TRBJ2-2,TRBV19,CASTQGGSSGELFF,TGTGCCAGTACCCAGGGGGGGTCTTCCGGGGAGCTGTTTTTT
TRBD2,.,15,TRBJ2-7,TRBV25-1,CASSEEGGSSYEQYF,TGTGCCAGCAGTGAAGAGGGCGGGAGCTCCTACGAGCAGTACTTC
.,.,15,TRBJ1-2,TRBV5-1,CASKIGGAALRGYTF,TGCGCCAGCAAAATTGGGGGAGCAGCACTTAGAGGCTACACCTTC
.,few,15,TRBJ2-1,TRBV2,CASSLLSISYNEQFF,TGTGCCAGCAGTCTATTGTCTATCTCCTACAATGAGCAGTTCTTC
.,.,12,TRBJ2-3,TRBV4-2,CATGASTDTQYF,TGTGCCACCGGGGCTAGCACAGATACGCAGTATTTT
.,.,14,TRBJ2-7,TRBV11-2,CASSLEGGTGEQYF,TGTGCCAGCAGCTTAGAAGGGGGGACGGGCGAGCAGTACTTC
TRBD2,.,15,TRBJ2-5,TRBV7-3,CASSLGLAGVETQYF,TGTGCCAGCAGCTTAGGTCTAGCGGGAGTGGAGACCCAGTACTTC
TRBD2,.,15,TRBJ2-7,TRBV19,CASSITPGLSYEQYF,TGTGCCAGTAGTATTACTCCGGGACTATCCTACGAGCAGTACTTC
TRBD2,few,15,TRBJ2-7,TRBV11-2,CASSLDRGGPYEQYF,TGTGCCAGCAGCTTAGATCGGGGGGGGCCCTACGAGCAGTACTTC
TRBD1,.,13,TRBJ2-7,TRBV6-4,CASPWTGRHEQYF,TGTGCCAGCCCCTGGACAGGGCGACACGAGCAGTACTTC
.,many,15,TRBJ2-3,TRBV30,CAWSPGGRGPDTQYF,TGTGCCTGGAGTCCCGGAGGGAGGGGGCCAGATACGCAGTATTTT
TRBD1,many,20,TRBJ2-6,TRBV28,CASTPLLEDRSFSGANVLTF,TGTGCCAGCACCCCCCTGCTAGAGGACAGGAGCTTCTCTGGGGCCAACGTCCTGACTTTC
TRBD2,.,15,TRBJ2-7,TRBV28,CASNPRAPGGYEQYF,TGTGCCAGCAACCCACGAGCGCCGGGGGGCTACGAGCAGTACTTC
TRBD2,.,15,TRBJ2-3,TRBV28,CASSLSGDYTDTQYF,TGTGCCAGCAGTTTATCCGGGGACTACACAGATACGCAGTATTTT
TRBD1,few,17,TRBJ2-7,TRBV11-2,CASSLVGQGKASYEQYF,TGTGCCAGCAGCTTAGTCGGACAGGGTAAAGCCTCCTACGAGCAGTACTTC
.,.,14,TRBJ2-7,TRBV11-1,CASSPQRDSYEQYF,TGTGCCAGCAGCCCGCAAAGAGACTCCTACGAGCAGTACTTC